The 8 T cell receptor beta chains below all came from one sample that was sequenced in a study of cytomegalovirus exposure and HLA in healthy donors. The PCR had 60 Vbeta and 13 Jbeta primers. Method: immunoSEQ multiplex PCR; TCRdb's copy keeps in-frame clones and lacks some. The sample has roughly 120,000 clones, 65% to 80% seen once. The sequenced sample was PBMCs. The receptor source for this set is a man aged 18 to 30 in good health and CMV-seropositive.

This clone was picked up a small number of times. The chain joins TRBV6-1 to TRBJ2-3; TRBD1 agrees at 7 bases. Germline lookup yields CDR1 MNHNS and CDR2 SASEGT. This CDR3 is 14 amino acids long. Losses at the gene ends were 10 bases for V and 3 bases for J; bases not matched to a gene: 10. CDR3 amino acids: CATTGTVTTDTQYF. The CDR3 region has the DNA TGTGCCACAACCGGGACAGTGACTACAGATACGCAGTATTTT.

This chain connects TRBV2 to TRBJ2-2; 11 bases align to TRBD2. V lost 6 bases and J lost 1; bases outside the gene matches: 7. CDR1 is SNHLY, CDR2 FYNNEI, per germline. The CDR3 sequence is 17 residues long. The CDR3, as DNA: TGTGCCAGCAGGGTGACTAGCGGGATGGAGAACACCGGGGAGCTGTTTTTT. Translation: CASRVTSGMENTGELFF.

This sequence joins TRBV7-9 and TRBJ1-1; tentative D call: TRBD1 (6 bases). CDR1 is SEHNR and CDR2 is FQNEAQ in the germline V gene (reference sequence). V lost 7 bases, J lost 1 base, and 16 bases lay in between. The CDR3 spans 15 residues. CDR3: CASTSLQGPNTEAFF. The CDR3 nucleotides are TGTGCCAGCACCTCCCTACAGGGCCCGAACACTGAAGCTTTCTTT.

This clone appeared a single time. The chain is built from TRBV7-9 and TRBJ1-2; D is possibly TRBD1 (6 bases). Trimming removed 5 bases at V and 3 bases at J, with 22 bases between. The CDR3 is made up of 17 amino acids. Germline V gene sequence: CDR1 SEHNR, CDR2 FQNEAQ (reference sequence). The CDR3 here is CASSPGRGGGEDYGYTF. CDR3 DNA: TGTGCCAGCAGCCCCGGGAGAGGGGGGGGCGAAGACTATGGCTACACCTTC.

This clone came up once. The CDR3 loop is CASGEGVAYEQYF. The CDR3 coding sequence is TGTGCCAGCGGGGAGGGAGTCGCCTACGAGCAGTACTTC. V gene TRBV6-6 combines with J gene TRBJ2-7, with TRBD2 identical over 7 bases. The CDR3 consists of 13 residues. The V segment lost 8 bases and the J segment 2 bases; nucleotides outside the gene matches: 6. Looked up from germline, CDR1 is MNHNY and CDR2 is SVGAGI (reference sequence).

Comments on this clone: At one end, the junction sequence differs from germline, possibly due to a read error. This rearrangement joins TRBV7-7 to TRBJ2-5, with unresolved D. The CDR3 sequence is 12 residues long. Germline CDR1 is SSHAT and CDR2 is FNYEAQ (reference sequence). This CDR3 reads CASSPLGETQYF. In DNA form, the CDR3 reads TGTGCTAGCAGCCCCCTCGGAGAGACCCAGTACTTC. Looking up the rest from reference TRBV7-7 and TRBJ2-5 gives the full variable domain: GAGVSQSPRYKVTKRGQDVTLRCDPISSHATLYWYQQALGQGPEFLTYFNYEAQPDKSGLPSDRFSAERPEGSISTLTIQRTEQRDSAMYRCASSPLGETQYFGPGTRLLVL.

This clone was seen a few times. The chain recombines TRBV2 with TRBJ1-3, with D unclear. Germline lookup yields CDR1 SNHLY and CDR2 FYNNEI. The length of the CDR3 is 15 residues. V lost 1 base to trimming and J lost 2 bases, with 9 bases between them. CDR3 residues: CASSEGQYPGNTIYF. In DNA form, the CDR3 reads TGTGCCAGCAGTGAAGGGCAGTATCCTGGAAACACCATATATTTT.

The rearrangement uses TRBV5-6 and TRBJ1-1; D is uncertain. Germline assignment: CDR1 SGHDT and CDR2 YYEEEE. Trimming pared 1 base from V and 4 bases from J, leaving 8 bases between. The CDR3 runs to 13 residues. CDR3 residues: CASSLWGGTEAFF. The CDR3 DNA reads as TGTGCCAGCAGCTTGTGGGGAGGCACTGAAGCTTTCTTT. Drawing the rest from reference TRBV5-6 and TRBJ1-1, the complete variable domain is DAGVTQSPTHLIKTRGQQVTLRCSPKSGHDTVSWYQQALGQGPQFIFQYYEEEERQRGNFPDRFSGHQFPNYSSELNVNALLLGDSALYLCASSLWGGTEAFFGQGTRLTVV.